This T cell receptor (beta chain) was sequenced for a study of shared clonotypes between healthy human individuals. Profiling relied on immunoSEQ multiplex PCR, and the TCRdb table lists in-frame clones only, not all of them. Of around 510,000 clones listed, roughly four fifths are singletons. The CDR3 loop spans 16 amino acids. V was pared by 1 base and J by 0 bases, with 9 bases between. Germline CDR1 MNHEY, CDR2 SMNVEV (reference sequence). This clonotype was obtained from a woman aged 40 to 49 in good health. Some clones in this sample may be carry-over from other donors' samples. Sequencing was carried out using PBMCs. The chain couples TRBV27 to TRBJ1-4, with D unclear. For the CDR3, the DNA is TGTGCCAGCAGTTTATACAACAGACCAACTAATGAAAAACTGTTTTTT. Translating gives CASSLYNRPTNEKLFF.